Below are 22 T cell receptor beta chains sequenced from a single sample in a study of T-cell memory formation after mild COVID-19. TCRdb re-analysed the 5' RACE reads in MiXCR, keeping a single row per CDR3 protein. The table includes fewer than 250,000 distinct CDR3 sequences, about 27% detected once. Sequencing was done on a sample of PBMCs or a T cell subset sorted from them (not recorded which). These receptors were collected from an adult woman who had mild COVID-19 (a few samples of this study predate the infection). Cell type and time point are not known.

This chain uses TRBV12-5 with TRBJ2-1; a possible D gene is TRBD1 (5 bases). V lost 6 bases and J lost 7, with 7 bases in between. The CDR3 has 11 residues. Germline CDR1 is LGHNT and CDR2 is FRNRAP. CDR3 sequence reads: CASGSGNEQFF. CDR3 sequence (DNA): TGTGCTAGTGGATCAGGGAATGAGCAGTTCTTC.

This clonotype was found a few times. The rearrangement joins TRBV24-1 to TRBJ2-3; the D gene could be TRBD1 or TRBD2 (7 bases each). CDR1 KGHDR and CDR2 SFDVKD come from the germline V gene. The CDR3 is made up of 15 amino acids. V lost 3 bases to trimming and J lost 2 bases, with 11 bases between them. The CDR3 is CATSDGRGPTDTQYF. The CDR3, as DNA: TGTGCCACCAGTGATGGGAGGGGGCCCACAGATACGCAGTATTTT.

The V gene is TRBV12-3 or TRBV12-4, the J gene TRBJ2-1; D may be TRBD2 (6 bases). Trimming shortened V by 7 bases and J by 0 bases, and 10 bases separated the two germline ends. The CDR3 length is 14 residues. The CDR3: CASTLGGSYNEQFF. CDR3 coding DNA: TGTGCCAGCACCCTCGGGGGCTCCTACAATGAGCAGTTCTTC.

This chain uses TRBV27 with TRBJ2-3; possibly TRBD2 for D (6 bases). Germline V gene data show CDR1 as MNHEY and CDR2 as SMNVEV (reference sequence). CDR3 size: 16 residues. V dropped 3 bases and J dropped 0 bases, with 13 bases sitting between them. CDR3 residues: CASSFLSAGSTDTQYF. Here the CDR3 DNA reads TGTGCCAGCAGTTTTTTGTCAGCGGGTAGCACAGATACGCAGTATTTT.

This clonotype was detected only a few times. J is TRBJ1-5 and V is TRBV20-1, with D hard to call. Trimming took off 1 base at V and 2 bases at J, with 9 bases between the two ends. This CDR3 contains 14 residues. Per the germline V gene, CDR1 is DFQATT and CDR2 is SNEGSKA (reference sequence). CDR3 nucleotide sequence: TGCAGTGCTAGAGGGGGAATAGGCAATCAGCCCCAGCATTTT. Translating it yields CSARGGIGNQPQHF.

The V gene is TRBV25-1, the J gene TRBJ2-5, with D perhaps TRBD2 (6 bases). V was shortened by 8 bases and J by 5 bases, with 21 bases between the two germline ends. Germline V CDR1 and CDR2: MGHDK, SYGVNS. CDR3 length: 15 residues. The CDR3 region is CASAPAGGLGETQYF. The CDR3, as DNA: TGTGCCAGCGCCCCAGCGGGCGGCTTGGGGGAGACCCAGTACTTC.

This sequence joins TRBV7-3 and TRBJ1-1; D perhaps matches TRBD1 (5 bases). V was trimmed by 5 bases and J by 2 bases, leaving 9 bases between them. This CDR3 comprises 13 residues. Germline CDR1 is SGHTA and CDR2 is FQGTGA. The CDR3 region is CASSRQSNTEAFF. Written as DNA, the CDR3 is TGTGCCAGCAGCAGACAGAGTAACACTGAAGCTTTCTTT. The whole variable domain, filled in from reference TRBV7-3 and TRBJ1-1, reads GAGVSQTPSNKVTEKGKYVELRCDPISGHTALYWYRQSLGQGPEFLIYFQGTGAADDSGLPNDRFFAVRPEGSVSTLKIQRTERGDSAVYLCASSRQSNTEAFFGQGTRLTVV.

The J gene is TRBJ1-2, the V gene TRBV29-1; TRBD1 matches at 8 bases. Trimming took 1 base from V and 5 from J; bases not matched to a gene: 3. Per the germline V gene, CDR1 is SQVTM and CDR2 is ANQGSEA. CDR3 length: 13 residues. The CDR3, as DNA: TGCAGCGTTGAAGGGACAGGGCCTTATGGCTACACCTTC. Protein product: CSVEGTGPYGYTF.

V gene TRBV29-1 combines with J gene TRBJ2-2; TRBD1 aligns across 9 bases. Trimming removed 1 base from V and 5 bases from J; junction bases left unmatched: 11. In germline, CDR1 is SQVTM, CDR2 ANQGSEA. This CDR3 spans 17 amino acids. The CDR3 loop is CSVEGVRDRARTGELFF. CDR3 in DNA: TGCAGCGTTGAAGGCGTCCGGGACAGGGCTAGGACCGGGGAGCTGTTTTTT.

The chain uses TRBV12-3 or TRBV12-4 and TRBJ2-1; 7 bases line up with TRBD2. CDR3 length: 12 residues. V lost 3 bases to trimming and J lost 8 bases; unmatched junction nucleotides: 1. In nucleotides, the CDR3 is TGTGCCAGCAGTTTGGGACTACATGAGCAGTTCTTC. Its protein product is CASSLGLHEQFF.

This clonotype was observed many times. The genes are TRBV4-3 and TRBJ1-5; 7 bases map to TRBD1. Germline CDR1 and CDR2: LGHNA and YSLEER. The CDR3 is made up of 18 amino acids. With 0 bases clipped from V and 5 bases from J, the junction kept 13 bases outside the gene matches. As DNA, the CDR3 is TGCGCCAGCAGCCAAGATATTGAACGGACAGGCGATGATCAGCCCCAGCATTTT. Translating it yields CASSQDIERTGDDQPQHF.

The chain links TRBV7-9 to TRBJ2-7; 11 positions agree with TRBD1. Germline-derived CDR1 and CDR2 are SEHNR and FQNEAQ (reference sequence). Unmatched junction bases numbered 10, after V lost 3 bases and J lost 6 bases. The CDR3 consists of 16 residues. CDR3 nucleotides: TGTGCCAGCAGCTTCGCCACCGGGACAGGGGGAAGCGAGCAGTACTTC. This gives the protein CASSFATGTGGSEQYF. The whole variable domain, filled in from reference TRBV7-9 and TRBJ2-7, reads DTGVSQNPRHKITKRGQNVTFRCDPISEHNRLYWYRQTLGQGPEFLTYFQNEAQLEKSRLLSDRFSAERPKGSFSTLEIQRTEQGDSAMYLCASSFATGTGGSEQYFGPGTRLTVT.

This clonotype has ten or more counts. The genes are TRBV4-2 and TRBJ2-5; TRBD2 aligns across 11 bases. The CDR3 has 17 amino acids. J gave up 8 bases and V 0 bases, and 11 bases lay outside the gene matches. Germline V gives CDR1 LGHNA, CDR2 YNFKEQ. The CDR3 nucleotides read TGTGCCAGCAGCCAAGAGGCACTAGCGGGGGCCCAAGGTACCCAGTACTTC. Translated: CASSQEALAGAQGTQYF.

This clonotype showed up just once. The chain uses TRBV7-2 and TRBJ2-1, with D possibly being TRBD2 (7 bases). The CDR3 consists of 15 residues. Germline-derived CDR1 and CDR2 are SGHTA and FQGNSA. V lost 5 bases to trimming and J lost 8 bases, with 19 bases between them. CDR3 DNA: TGTGCCAGCAGCCGCTGGGGGCTAGCGGAATATGAGCAGTTCTTC. Translating it yields CASSRWGLAEYEQFF.

This clonotype was detected only a few times. The chain joins TRBV24-1 to TRBJ1-2, with unresolved D. The V gene's germline CDR1 is KGHDR and CDR2 SFDVKD. Trimming shortened V by 4 bases and J by 6 bases, and 11 bases separated the two germline ends. The CDR3 runs 13 residues. CDR3 protein: CATSDGRTNGYTF. The CDR3 DNA is TGTGCCACCAGTGACGGACGGACTAATGGCTACACCTTC.

This clonotype was detected a few times. The chain uses TRBV9 and TRBJ2-7; 8 bases line up with TRBD2. Unmatched junction bases numbered 3, after V lost 3 bases and J lost 1 base. This CDR3 is 14 amino acids long. The germline CDR1 and CDR2 sequences are SGDLS and YYNGEE. The CDR3, as DNA: TGTGCCAGCAGCGGGGAGCGGGGGTCCTACGAGCAGTACTTC. Its protein is CASSGERGSYEQYF.

The rearrangement links TRBV4-3 to TRBJ2-6; no clear D gene. From germline, CDR1 is LGHNA and CDR2 YSLEER. The V gene lost 0 bases and the J gene lost 1 base, with 7 bases spanning the gap. CDR3 length: 16 amino acids. CDR3 coding DNA: TGCGCCAGCAGCCAAGAAAGTCCTTCTGGGGCCAACGTCCTGACTTTC. Its translation: CASSQESPSGANVLTF.

This clonotype occurred a few times. The chain joins TRBV7-2 to TRBJ1-5; D remains unclear. Trimming left V 5 bases short and J 2 bases short, with 22 bases between. The germline gives CDR1 SGHTA, CDR2 FQGNSA. This CDR3 region has 18 residues. The DNA for the CDR3 is TGTGCCAGCAGCCCCGGCAGCACCCGGTCATATGGCAATCAGCCCCAGCATTTT. It specifies CASSPGSTRSYGNQPQHF. The whole variable domain, filled in from reference TRBV7-2 and TRBJ1-5, reads GAGVSQSPSNKVTEKGKDVELRCDPISGHTALYWYRQSLGQGLEFLIYFQGNSAPDKSGLPSDRFSAERTGGSVSTLTIQRTQQEDSAVYLCASSPGSTRSYGNQPQHFGDGTRLSIL.

This clonotype was counted between two and nine times. The gene calls are TRBV7-3 and TRBJ2-3; D uncertain. V gave up 2 bases and J gave up 2 bases, with 8 bases separating them. The CDR3 loop spans 14 amino acids. The germline V gene has CDR1 SGHTA and CDR2 FQGTGA. The CDR3 DNA is TGTGCCAGCAGCTTACCGGGCATCACAGATACGCAGTATTTT. Translating gives CASSLPGITDTQYF.

The V gene is TRBV12-3 or TRBV12-4, the J gene TRBJ1-4; D ambiguous. The CDR3 length is 14 residues. V lost 5 bases to trimming and J lost 5 bases, with 12 bases between them. This chain's CDR3 is CASSPDAMNEKLFF. In DNA form, the CDR3 reads TGTGCCAGCAGTCCCGACGCGATGAATGAAAAACTGTTTTTT.

CDR3 sequence: CASSPLHSLAYNEQFF. CDR3 bases: TGTGCCAGCAGCCCGTTACATTCTCTCGCCTACAATGAGCAGTTCTTC. J is TRBJ2-1 and V is TRBV7-2, with D unresolved. Germline lookup yields CDR1 SGHTA and CDR2 FQGNSA. V was clipped by 5 bases and J by 2 bases, with 16 bases between them. The CDR3 covers 16 residues.

This clonotype was detected a few times. This chain joins TRBV11-3 and TRBJ2-7, with D possibly TRBD1 on 6 matching bases. V lost 5 bases and J lost 0, with 11 bases in between. This CDR3 is 14 amino acids long. The germline V gene has CDR1 SGHNT and CDR2 YENEEA. The CDR3, as DNA: TGTGCCAGCAGCCGGGGACAAACCTCCTACGAGCAGTACTTC. This encodes CASSRGQTSYEQYF.